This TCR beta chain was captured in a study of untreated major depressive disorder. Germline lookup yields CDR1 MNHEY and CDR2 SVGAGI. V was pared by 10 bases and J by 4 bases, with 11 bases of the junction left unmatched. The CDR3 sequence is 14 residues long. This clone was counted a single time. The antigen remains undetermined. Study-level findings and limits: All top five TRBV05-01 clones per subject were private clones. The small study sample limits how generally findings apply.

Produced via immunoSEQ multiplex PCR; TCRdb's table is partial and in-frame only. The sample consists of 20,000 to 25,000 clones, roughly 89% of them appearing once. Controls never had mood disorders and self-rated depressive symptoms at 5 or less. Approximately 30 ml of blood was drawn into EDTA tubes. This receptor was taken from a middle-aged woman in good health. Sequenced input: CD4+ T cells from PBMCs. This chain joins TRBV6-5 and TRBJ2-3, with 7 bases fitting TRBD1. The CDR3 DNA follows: TGTGCCACGAAAAGGGGGCTTTTGGCAGATACGCAGTATTTT. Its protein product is CATKRGLLADTQYF.